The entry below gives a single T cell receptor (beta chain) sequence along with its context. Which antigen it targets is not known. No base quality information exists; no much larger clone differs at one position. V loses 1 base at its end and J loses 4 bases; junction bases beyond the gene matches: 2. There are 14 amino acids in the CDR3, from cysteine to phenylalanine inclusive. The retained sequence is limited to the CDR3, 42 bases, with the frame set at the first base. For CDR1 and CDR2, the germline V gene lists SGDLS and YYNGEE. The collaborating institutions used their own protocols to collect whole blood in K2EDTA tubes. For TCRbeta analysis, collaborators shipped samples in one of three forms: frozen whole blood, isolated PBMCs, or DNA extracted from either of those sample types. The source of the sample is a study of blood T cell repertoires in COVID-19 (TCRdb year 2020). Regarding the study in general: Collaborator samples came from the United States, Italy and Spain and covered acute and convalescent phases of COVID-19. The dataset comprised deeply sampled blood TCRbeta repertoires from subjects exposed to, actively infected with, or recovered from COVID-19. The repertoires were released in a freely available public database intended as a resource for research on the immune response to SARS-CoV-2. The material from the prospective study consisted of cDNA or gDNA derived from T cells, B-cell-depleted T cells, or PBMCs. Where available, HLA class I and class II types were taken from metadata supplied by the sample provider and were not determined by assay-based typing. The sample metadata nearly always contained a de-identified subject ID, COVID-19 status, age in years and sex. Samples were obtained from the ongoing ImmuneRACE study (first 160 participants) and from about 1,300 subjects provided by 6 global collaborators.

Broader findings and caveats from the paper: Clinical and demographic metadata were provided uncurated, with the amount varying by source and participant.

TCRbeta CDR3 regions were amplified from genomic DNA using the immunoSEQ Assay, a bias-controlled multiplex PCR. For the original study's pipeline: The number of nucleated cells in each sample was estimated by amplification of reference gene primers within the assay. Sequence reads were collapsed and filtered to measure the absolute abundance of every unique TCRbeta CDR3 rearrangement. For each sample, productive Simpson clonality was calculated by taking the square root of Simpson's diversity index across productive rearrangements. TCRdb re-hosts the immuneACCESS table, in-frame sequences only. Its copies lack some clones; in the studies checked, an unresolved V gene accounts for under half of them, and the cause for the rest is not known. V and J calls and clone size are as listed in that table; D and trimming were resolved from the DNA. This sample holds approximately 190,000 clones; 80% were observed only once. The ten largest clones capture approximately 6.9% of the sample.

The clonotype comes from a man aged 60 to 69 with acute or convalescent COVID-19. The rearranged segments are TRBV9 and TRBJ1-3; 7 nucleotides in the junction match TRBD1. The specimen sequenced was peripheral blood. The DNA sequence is TGTGCCAGCAGCGTACAGGGGGTAGGAAACACCATATATTTT. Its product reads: CASSVQGVGNTIYF.